The present entry profiles one TCR beta chain with its context. The sample contains more than one DNA sequence encoding this CDR3. Here immunoSEQ multiplex PCR was the method, and the copy in TCRdb shows in-frame clones only, minus some. The sample has 180,000 or so clones; around 86% are singletons. Separation from the roughly 690-subject first cohort characterized the roughly 130-subject validation cohort, to which the donors belonged. This entry is derived from a study of cytomegalovirus exposure and HLA in healthy donors. Study-level background: It was reported in a later analysis that the approximately 120 validation repertoires used the same platform as the 500 to 700 first-cohort repertoires.

The CDR3 totals 11 residues. V was trimmed by 4 bases and J by 2 bases, leaving 3 bases between them. CDR1 and CDR2 (germline): SEHNR, FQNEAQ (reference sequence). The sequenced sample consisted of PBMCs. The chain uses TRBV7-9 and TRBJ2-7; unclear D gene. The receptor comes from a man aged 30-40 years in good health and CMV-seropositive. In DNA form, the CDR3 reads TGTGCCAGCAGCTCGACCTACGAGCAGTACTTC. Translation gives CASSSTYEQYF.